One and the same sample provided the 30 T cell receptor beta chains below, sequenced in a study of T cells in Graves' hyperthyroidism and ophthalmopathy. There were TCR beta CDR3 regions amplified from RNA transcripts. A set of HTBI primers served as the primers for a first-round RT-PCR of the TCR CDR3. Each CDR3 protein is one row after TCRdb ran MiXCR on the multiplex PCR reads. The table includes 470,000 or so distinct CDR3 sequences, around 20% detected once. Sequencing was carried out using blood. Receptors were obtained from a man aged 18 to 30 with Graves' hyperthyroidism.

The sample holds many counts of this clonotype. The chain carries TRBV11-2 and TRBJ2-2; 9 positions agree with TRBD2. CDR1 is SGHAT, CDR2 FQNNGV, per germline. After removal of 3 bases from V and 0 bases from J, the junction contained 11 bases not matched to a gene. The CDR3 is 19 amino acids. CDR3: CASSFRGTSRFANTGELFF. The CDR3 DNA sequence: TGTGCCAGCAGCTTCAGGGGGACTAGCAGGTTCGCGAACACCGGGGAGCTGTTTTTT.

This clonotype was seen repeatedly, ten times or more. V and J are TRBV2 and TRBJ2-2; D is undetermined. The ends were cut back, 6 bases at V and 5 bases at J, with 16 bases in the middle. CDR1 SNHLY and CDR2 FYNNEI come from the germline V gene. CDR3 length equals 15 residues. For the CDR3, the DNA is TGTGCCAGCAGGGGTCTGACAAGACGGACCGGGGAGCTGTTTTTT. Amino acids: CASRGLTRRTGELFF. Full variable domain (remainder filled in from reference TRBV2 and TRBJ2-2): EPEVTQTPSHQVTQMGQEVILRCVPISNHLYFYWYRQILGQKVEFLVSFYNNEISEKSEIFDDQFSVERPDGSNFTLKIRSTKLEDSAMYFCASRGLTRRTGELFFGEGSRLTVL.

This clonotype has just a few counts. The V and J genes are TRBV30 and TRBJ2-5; maybe TRBD2 (6 bases). The germline gives CDR1 GTSNPN, CDR2 SVGIG (reference sequence). Between the trimmed V and J ends, which lost 2 bases and 2 bases, there was a span of 15 bases. The CDR3 is 15 amino acids. This chain's CDR3 is CAWSRQVGGQETQYF. Written as DNA, the CDR3 is TGTGCCTGGAGTAGGCAGGTTGGGGGGCAAGAGACCCAGTACTTC.

This clonotype was counted between two and nine times. The chain links TRBV29-1 to TRBJ1-3, with D possibly being TRBD1 (5 bases). Germline lookup yields CDR1 SQVTM and CDR2 ANQGSEA. This CDR3 spans 16 amino acids. Trimming cost V 4 bases and J 0 bases, with 16 bases left between them. CDR3 residues: CSVGDRGVSSGNTIYF. The DNA for the CDR3 is TGCAGCGTTGGGGACCGGGGGGTGAGCTCTGGAAACACCATATATTTT.

At least ten counts were recorded for this clonotype. The chain uses TRBV6-6 and TRBJ1-1; possibly TRBD1 for D (6 bases). The CDR3 loop spans 18 amino acids. Germline-derived CDR1 and CDR2 are MNHNY and SVGAGI (reference sequence). With 6 bases removed from V and 1 base from J, the gap between germline ends came to 24 bases. CDR3 region: CASSQEDRAGVGNTEAFF. In DNA form, the CDR3 reads TGTGCCAGCAGCCAAGAGGATCGGGCAGGGGTGGGGAACACTGAAGCTTTCTTT.

This clonotype occurred many times. The genes are TRBV27 and TRBJ1-1; D gene uncertain. Trimming took off 5 bases at V and 0 bases at J, with 16 bases between the two ends. The CDR3 is made up of 16 amino acids. Germline V gene sequence: CDR1 MNHEY, CDR2 SMNVEV (reference sequence). CDR3 nucleotides: TGTGCCAGCAGTCCCAACGGGGTCCGCATGAACACTGAAGCTTTCTTT. Encoded protein: CASSPNGVRMNTEAFF.

The chain recombines TRBV2 with TRBJ2-5; the match to TRBD2 covers 8 bases. Germline V gene sequence: CDR1 SNHLY, CDR2 FYNNEI. The J segment lost 7 bases and the V segment lost 4 bases, leaving 11 bases of the junction unmatched. This CDR3 region has 15 residues. The CDR3 bases are TGTGCCAGCAGTGCCTTCGGACTAGCCGGGGGGACCCAGTACTTC. It yields the protein CASSAFGLAGGTQYF. Together with reference TRBV2 and TRBJ2-5, the CDR3 gives the full variable domain: EPEVTQTPSHQVTQMGQEVILRCVPISNHLYFYWYRQILGQKVEFLVSFYNNEISEKSEIFDDQFSVERPDGSNFTLKIRSTKLEDSAMYFCASSAFGLAGGTQYFGPGTRLLVL.

In this sample, this clonotype turned up a few times. The chain couples TRBV20-1 to TRBJ2-5; the D is unclear. CDR3 length: 12 residues. Germline V gene data show CDR1 as DFQATT and CDR2 as SNEGSKA (reference sequence). V was trimmed by 3 bases and J by 2 bases, leaving 7 bases between them. CDR3 DNA sequence: TGCAGTGCTAGCCCCAGTCAAGAGACCCAGTACTTC. Protein sequence: CSASPSQETQYF.

A remark on this clonotype: A much larger clone sits a single nucleotide away, making a read error possible. Since the CDR3 does not end with the conserved phenylalanine or tryptophan, this likely comes from a read error. The gene calls are TRBV30 and TRBJ1-2; D possibly corresponds to TRBD1 (5 bases). The V end lost 6 bases, the J end lost 7 bases, and 12 bases lay between the germline ends. From germline, CDR1 is GTSNPN and CDR2 SVGIG (reference sequence). This CDR3 is built from 11 residues. The CDR3 DNA sequence: TGTGCCTGTGCCAGGGTGTTTGGCTACACCCTC. This translates into CACARVFGYTL.

The chain combines TRBV6-1 with TRBJ2-2; the D gene is possibly TRBD2 (7 bases). The V gene's germline CDR1 is MNHNS and CDR2 SASEGT. The CDR3 is 16 amino acids. V was trimmed by 7 bases and J by 2 bases, leaving 17 bases between them. The CDR3 DNA sequence: TGTGCCAGCACCCCCCCGGGGGGCGTCAACACCGGGGAGCTGTTTTTT. The encoded protein is CASTPPGGVNTGELFF.

In this sample, this clonotype turned up a few times. The V gene is TRBV5-1, the J gene TRBJ1-1, with D hard to call. The CDR3 loop spans 13 amino acids. Germline CDR1 SGHRS, CDR2 YFSETQ. Trimming cost V 3 bases and J 8 bases, with 14 bases left between them. CDR3 in amino acids: CASSYDTDAEAFF. Here the CDR3 DNA reads TGCGCCAGCAGCTACGACACCGACGCCGAAGCTTTCTTT.

The rearrangement joins TRBV6-1 to TRBJ2-7; TRBD2 is a possible D gene (5 bases). With 1 base removed from V and 0 bases from J, the gap between germline ends came to 16 bases. The CDR3 extends over 17 amino acids. Germline CDR1 reads MNHNS; CDR2 reads SASEGT. The CDR3 protein is CASSEVAVPTSSYEQYF. For the CDR3, the DNA is TGTGCCAGCAGTGAAGTTGCGGTCCCTACTAGCTCCTACGAGCAGTACTTC.

Ten or more counts support this clonotype. The chain uses TRBV28 and TRBJ1-1; 7 bases line up with TRBD1. With 7 bases clipped from V and 1 base from J, the junction kept 6 bases outside the gene matches. CDR1 is MDHEN and CDR2 is SYDVKM in the germline V gene. CDR3 length equals 14 residues. DNA of the CDR3: TGTGCCAGCAACTACAGGGGATCGAACACTGAAGCTTTCTTT. As protein: CASNYRGSNTEAFF.

J is TRBJ2-2 and V is TRBV24-1, with D perhaps TRBD1 or TRBD2 (5 bases each). The germline V and J ends were trimmed by 9 bases and 5 bases, with 9 bases remaining between them. The CDR3 is 12 amino acids. Germline values: CDR1 KGHDR, CDR2 SFDVKD. The CDR3 loop reads CATRDPTGELFF. CDR3 nucleotide sequence: TGTGCCACCCGGGACCCGACCGGGGAGCTGTTTTTT.

This clonotype was recorded at least ten times. The rearrangement uses TRBV6-5 and TRBJ2-7; D not resolved. V dropped 4 bases and J dropped 7 bases, with 14 bases sitting between them. The CDR3 contains 13 residues. Germline values: CDR1 MNHEY, CDR2 SVGAGI. CDR3 nucleotide sequence: TGTGCCAGCAGTTCCGCACGCCTGGGAGAGCAGTACTTC. This encodes CASSSARLGEQYF.

This clonotype came up many times. V gene TRBV6-1 combines with J gene TRBJ2-7; D may match TRBD1 or TRBD2 (5 bases each). CDR1 is MNHNS and CDR2 is SASEGT in the germline V gene. The CDR3 length is 15 residues. V dropped 4 bases and J dropped 3 bases, with 16 bases sitting between them. The chain's CDR3 is CASSGERGRGYEQYF. The CDR3 DNA sequence: TGTGCCAGCAGTGGGGAGAGGGGAAGGGGCTACGAGCAGTACTTC.

This clonotype turned up a few times. This chain connects TRBV12-3 or TRBV12-4 to TRBJ1-6; 9 bases map to TRBD1. This CDR3 has 14 residues. J gave up 9 bases and V 5 bases, and 5 bases lay outside the gene matches. CDR3 protein: CASSLTGGGSPLHF. The CDR3 DNA is TGTGCCAGCAGTCTGACAGGGGGGGGTTCACCCCTCCACTTT.

This clonotype was recorded many times. The chain links TRBV12-3 or TRBV12-4 to TRBJ1-5; D remains unclear. This CDR3 has 13 residues. Trimming stripped 4 bases from V and 3 bases from J, with 7 bases between. The CDR3 bases are TGTGCCAGCAGTTCCCGCCTCAATCAGCCCCAGCATTTT. Translating gives CASSSRLNQPQHF.

This clonotype occurred many times. V is TRBV20-1 and J is TRBJ2-7; the D is unclear. CDR1 DFQATT and CDR2 SNEGSKA come from the germline V gene (reference sequence). V was clipped by 3 bases and J by 6 bases, with 6 bases between them. CDR3 length: 10 residues. CDR3 DNA sequence: TGCAGTGCTAGCGCCCTCGAGCAGTACTTC. Its translation is CSASALEQYF.

This clonotype was counted once. CDR3 loop: CATSDLVYGYTF. Written as DNA, the CDR3 is TGTGCCACCAGTGATTTGGTCTATGGCTACACCTTC. The chain has TRBV24-1 and TRBJ1-2; D unresolved. Germline values: CDR1 KGHDR, CDR2 SFDVKD. CDR3 length: 12 residues. The V gene lost 0 bases and the J gene lost 4 bases, with 2 bases spanning the gap.

The chain links TRBV4-1 to TRBJ1-2; D perhaps matches TRBD1 (5 bases). V was trimmed by 1 base and J by 4 bases, leaving 10 bases between them. This CDR3 region has 14 residues. Germline CDR1 reads MGHRA; CDR2 reads YSYEKL. CDR3 coding DNA: TGCGCCAGCAGCCAAGGCGGGGGTTCCTATGGCTACACCTTC. Residues: CASSQGGGSYGYTF.

Ten or more counts support this clonotype. The rearrangement links TRBV12-3 or TRBV12-4 to TRBJ1-2, with 8 nucleotides matching TRBD1. Germline trimming cut 7 bases from V and 7 bases from J; bases unmatched to any gene: 5. CDR3 length: 12 residues. CDR3 bases: TGTGCCAGCACCCTGACAGGGGCTGGCTACACCTTC. Residues: CASTLTGAGYTF.

This clonotype was observed a single time. Its ends do not fully match the called genes, so a read error is possible. The rearrangement joins TRBV7-7 to TRBJ2-5; TRBD2 agrees at 10 bases. CDR1 is SSHAT, CDR2 FNYEAQ, per germline (reference sequence). This CDR3 has 13 amino acids. In DNA form, the CDR3 reads TGTGCTAGCAGCACGGGACTAGCGGAGACCCAGTACTTC. It encodes CASSTGLAETQYF.

This clonotype has ten or more counts. The genes are TRBV11-3 and TRBJ1-5, with D possibly TRBD1 on 6 matching bases. The germline V and J ends were trimmed by 1 base and 4 bases, with 17 bases remaining between them. In germline, CDR1 is SGHNT, CDR2 YENEEA. The CDR3 consists of 17 residues. The CDR3 bases are TGTGCCAGCAGCTTAGGAGCCTTCAGGGGATCAAATCAGCCCCAGCATTTT. This encodes CASSLGAFRGSNQPQHF.

This clonotype came up a few times. This rearrangement joins TRBV28 to TRBJ1-6; D not certain. This CDR3 is built from 13 residues. With 5 bases removed from V and 4 bases from J, the gap between germline ends came to 6 bases. Germline loops: CDR1 MDHEN, CDR2 SYDVKM. The CDR3 bases are TGTGCCAGCAGTCTGAAGTATAATTCACCCCTCCACTTT. Translated, it gives CASSLKYNSPLHF.

Only a few counts were recorded for this clonotype. The CDR3 loop is CASNPETGFEWNTEAFF. The CDR3 DNA is TGTGCCAGCAACCCAGAGACAGGGTTCGAATGGAACACTGAAGCTTTCTTT. V gene TRBV11-2 combines with J gene TRBJ1-1; TRBD1 matches at 7 bases. With V trimmed by 7 bases and J by 1 base, 15 bases remained unmatched. The CDR3 length is 17 residues. Germline V gives CDR1 SGHAT, CDR2 FQNNGV.

The chain is built from TRBV28 and TRBJ1-6; D ambiguous. V shed 8 bases and J shed 9 bases, with 17 bases lying between them. The CDR3 has 14 amino acids. Germline V gene lookup returns CDR1 MDHEN and CDR2 SYDVKM. The DNA for the CDR3 is TGTGCCAGCCGCCTGGGCGGCAGCGGTTCACCCCTCCACTTT. Translation: CASRLGGSGSPLHF.

This clonotype was seen ten or more times. The chain is built from TRBV15 and TRBJ1-1; D unclear. The CDR3 is 13 residues long. V was trimmed by 3 bases and J by 8 bases, leaving 13 bases between them. CDR1 is LNHNV and CDR2 is YYDKDF in the germline V gene (reference sequence). CDR3 coding DNA: TGTGCCACCAGCAGGGGCCGGGGAGCCGAAGCTTTCTTT. Translating it yields CATSRGRGAEAFF. Based on the CDR3 plus reference TRBV15 and TRBJ1-1, the full variable domain is DAMVIQNPRYQVTQFGKPVTLSCSQTLNHNVMYWYQQKSSQAPKLLFHYYDKDFNNEADTPDNFQSRRPNTSFCFLDIRSPGLGDTAMYLCATSRGRGAEAFFGQGTRLTVV.

This clonotype was seen many times. The genes are TRBV5-1 and TRBJ1-1, with 7 bases identical to TRBD1. Germline V lookup: CDR1 SGHRS, CDR2 YFSETQ. The length of the CDR3 is 14 residues. The ends lost 5 bases at V and 4 bases at J; junction bases unmatched: 8. The CDR3 sequence: CASSLTGFSTEAFF. The CDR3 coding sequence is TGCGCCAGCAGTTTGACAGGGTTTAGCACTGAAGCTTTCTTT.

This clonotype was recorded at least ten times. The CDR3 protein is CASSLEGVGMNTEAFF. CDR3 bases: TGTGCCAGCAGCTTGGAAGGGGTAGGCATGAACACTGAAGCTTTCTTT. The gene calls are TRBV5-6 and TRBJ1-1; a weak D match, TRBD1 (5 bases). The germline CDR1 and CDR2 sequences are SGHDT and YYEEEE. V lost 0 bases, J lost 0 bases, and 12 bases lay in between. This CDR3 is built from 16 residues.